This entry lists 21 T cell receptor beta chains sequenced from one sample in a study of blood T cell repertoires in COVID-19. Here immunoSEQ multiplex PCR was the method, and the copy in TCRdb shows in-frame clones only, minus some. The data hold fewer than 500,000 clones, with 86% observed a single time. The material sequenced was peripheral blood. The receptor set was obtained from a woman in her twenties or thirties with active or convalescent COVID-19.

The chain carries TRBV5-1 and TRBJ1-6, with a tentative D call TRBD1 (6 bases). Germline CDR1 is SGHRS and CDR2 is YFSETQ. V dropped 5 bases and J dropped 6 bases, with 21 bases sitting between them. The CDR3 covers 17 residues. CDR3 sequence reads: CASSFSTGQPTNSPLHF. The CDR3 bases are TGCGCCAGCAGTTTCTCCACCGGACAGCCCACTAATTCACCCCTCCACTTT.

DNA of the CDR3: TGCAGCGTCCACCGCGGGGGCCGATTAGAGACCCAGTACTTC. Amino acids: CSVHRGGRLETQYF. This sequence joins TRBV29-1 and TRBJ2-5; possible D gene TRBD2, 7 bases. V lost 6 bases and J lost 4, with 18 bases in between. The CDR3 contains 14 residues. Germline V gene lookup returns CDR1 SQVTM and CDR2 ANQGSEA.

The chain recombines TRBV6-1 with TRBJ1-2; no clear D gene. Germline-derived CDR1 and CDR2 are MNHNS and SASEGT. This CDR3 is built from 16 residues. Between the trimmed V and J ends, which lost 4 bases and 4 bases, there was a span of 19 bases. CDR3 in DNA: TGTGCCAGCAGTGGGGCCGAAAGCCCCCCTGGCTATGGCTACACCTTC. This gives the protein CASSGAESPPGYGYTF.

The CDR3 sequence: CASSQGQGIEAFF. The CDR3 region has the DNA TGTGCCAGCAGCCAGGGACAGGGAATTGAAGCTTTCTTT. The V gene is TRBV2, the J gene TRBJ1-1, with 9 nucleotides matching TRBD1. After removal of 6 bases from V and 7 bases from J, the junction contained 6 bases not matched to a gene. The CDR3 is made up of 13 amino acids. Germline loops: CDR1 SNHLY, CDR2 FYNNEI.

This clone was seen once. V is TRBV20-1 and J is TRBJ2-1; TRBD2 agrees at 7 bases. Per the germline V gene, CDR1 is DFQATT and CDR2 is SNEGSKA (reference sequence). Unmatched junction bases numbered 2, after V lost 7 bases and J lost 11 bases. The CDR3 extends over 9 amino acids. The CDR3: CSVGLKQFF. DNA of the CDR3: TGCAGTGTGGGACTAAAGCAGTTCTTC.

The chain recombines TRBV5-1 with TRBJ2-3, with D perhaps matching TRBD2 (5 bases). CDR1 SGHRS and CDR2 YFSETQ come from the germline V gene. This CDR3 contains 15 residues. Deletions cut 3 bases from V and 0 bases from J, with 11 bases between. The CDR3 DNA is TGCGCCAGCAGCTCAGGACTCCTTAGCACAGATACGCAGTATTTT. It codes for CASSSGLLSTDTQYF.

The rearrangement links TRBV4-1 to TRBJ1-5; the D gene is possibly TRBD1 (5 bases). V shed 2 bases and J shed 8 bases, with 19 bases lying between them. In germline, CDR1 is MGHRA, CDR2 YSYEKL. The CDR3 loop spans 16 amino acids. The DNA of the CDR3 is TGCGCCAGCAGCCAACCATCCGGACAAGGGAGGGAGCCCCAGCATTTT. Protein sequence: CASSQPSGQGREPQHF.

This sequence joins TRBV6-5 and TRBJ2-7; 7 bases are shared with TRBD2. Per germline, CDR1 MNHEY and CDR2 SVGAGI. V lost 8 bases and J lost 2; bases outside the gene matches: 3. The CDR3 covers 12 residues. The CDR3 here is CASGTTPYEQYF. The CDR3 nucleotides read TGTGCCAGCGGGACTACCCCCTACGAGCAGTACTTC.

In its sample, this clone was seen a few times. The chain carries TRBV10-1 and TRBJ2-3; 11 nucleotides line up with TRBD2. The germline gives CDR1 WNHNN, CDR2 SYGVQD (reference sequence). J was trimmed by 6 bases and V by 2 bases; bases with no gene match: 7. CDR3 size: 16 residues. DNA of the CDR3: TGCGCCAGCAGTGAGGGACTAGCGGGTGCCGGGGATACGCAGTATTTT. Its translation is CASSEGLAGAGDTQYF.

The CDR3 is CASSPIRDTGELFF. Here the CDR3 DNA reads TGCGCCAGCAGCCCCATCAGGGACACCGGGGAGCTGTTTTTT. V and J are TRBV4-1 and TRBJ2-2; D is possibly TRBD1 (5 bases). This CDR3 has 14 residues. Germline V gene sequence: CDR1 MGHRA, CDR2 YSYEKL. The germline V and J ends were trimmed by 4 bases and 3 bases, with 9 bases remaining between them.

The chain combines TRBV27 with TRBJ2-3; 11 bases are shared with TRBD1. This CDR3 has 16 amino acids. J lost 3 bases, V lost 8 bases, and 10 bases had no gene match. Germline CDR1 and CDR2: MNHEY and SMNVEV (reference sequence). As DNA, the CDR3 is TGTGCCAGCTGGGGGGACAGGGGGACGAGGACAGATACGCAGTATTTT. Translated, it gives CASWGDRGTRTDTQYF.

The CDR3 region has the DNA TGTGCCAGCAGCCCGGCGGCGAGGAGGGCAGATACGCAGTATTTT. Translation gives CASSPAARRADTQYF. V is TRBV7-2 and J is TRBJ2-3; TRBD2 is a possible D gene (6 bases). CDR1 and CDR2 from the germline V gene are SGHTA and FQGNSA. CDR3 length equals 15 residues. V shed 5 bases and J shed 4 bases, with 16 bases lying between them.

The chain links TRBV5-1 to TRBJ2-7; perhaps TRBD2 as D (6 bases). The CDR3 is 15 amino acids. Deletions cut 2 bases from V and 0 bases from J, with 12 bases between. From germline, CDR1 is SGHRS and CDR2 YFSETQ. The DNA of the CDR3 is TGCGCCAGCAGCTTAGCAGGGAGGAACTCCTACGAGCAGTACTTC. It yields the protein CASSLAGRNSYEQYF.

V and J are TRBV19 and TRBJ2-1, with 7 nucleotides matching TRBD2. This CDR3 is 14 amino acids long. CDR1 and CDR2 from the germline V gene are LNHDA and SQIVND (reference sequence). Losses at the gene ends were 2 bases for V and 6 bases for J; bases not matched to a gene: 4. The CDR3 loop is CASSITWEGNEQFF. CDR3 nucleotides: TGTGCCAGTAGTATAACTTGGGAGGGCAATGAGCAGTTCTTC. The full variable domain, its missing parts supplied by reference TRBV19 and TRBJ2-1, is DGGITQSPKYLFRKEGQNVTLSCEQNLNHDAMYWYRQDPGQGLRLIYYSQIVNDFQKGDIAEGYSVSREKKESFPLTVTSAQKNPTAFYLCASSITWEGNEQFFGPGTRLTVL.

As DNA, the CDR3 is TGTGCCAGCAGCTCAAACCCCACTTTTAACACTGAAGCTTTCTTT. This sequence encodes CASSSNPTFNTEAFF. This rearrangement joins TRBV5-5 to TRBJ1-1; no firm D call. V was pared by 3 bases and J by 2 bases, with 14 bases between. The germline gives CDR1 SGHKS, CDR2 YYEKEE (reference sequence). This CDR3 is 15 amino acids long. Filled out from reference TRBV5-5 and TRBJ1-1, the complete variable domain reads DAGVTQSPTHLIKTRGQQVTLRCSPISGHKSVSWYQQVLGQGPQFIFQYYEKEERGRGNFPDRFSARQFPNYSSELNVNALLLGDSALYLCASSSNPTFNTEAFFGQGTRLTVV.

The chain carries TRBV6-1 and TRBJ1-3, with 7 bases that match TRBD1. The ends lost 1 base at V and 6 bases at J; junction bases unmatched: 3. This CDR3 is 14 amino acids long. Germline-derived CDR1 and CDR2 are MNHNS and SASEGT. The CDR3 DNA sequence: TGTGCCAGCAGTGAAGGAGGGGGCGTAAACACCATATATTTT. Translation gives CASSEGGGVNTIYF.

This chain uses TRBV20-1 with TRBJ1-2, with a tentative D call TRBD1 (5 bases). The CDR3 extends over 11 amino acids. Germline V gene lookup returns CDR1 DFQATT and CDR2 SNEGSKA (reference sequence). Between the trimmed V and J ends, which lost 5 bases and 6 bases, there was a span of 10 bases. The CDR3 loop is CSASPGDGYTF. CDR3 in DNA: TGCAGTGCTTCCCCGGGGGATGGCTACACCTTC.

The genes are TRBV27 and TRBJ2-7, with 9 positions matching TRBD1. Losses at the gene ends were 5 bases for V and 2 bases for J; bases not matched to a gene: 16. The CDR3 covers 18 residues. The germline CDR1 and CDR2 sequences are MNHEY and SMNVEV (reference sequence). The CDR3 loop is CASSGPGQGSASAYEQYF. The CDR3 bases are TGTGCCAGCAGTGGGCCGGGACAGGGATCGGCCTCGGCCTACGAGCAGTACTTC.

The chain is built from TRBV5-6 and TRBJ2-5; possibly TRBD2 for D (5 bases). The germline CDR1 and CDR2 sequences are SGHDT and YYEEEE. The CDR3 runs 14 residues. Trimming took off 4 bases at V and 5 bases at J, with 15 bases between the two ends. CDR3 DNA: TGTGCCAGCAGCCACGGACTCGATGGGGAGACCCAGTACTTC. It yields the protein CASSHGLDGETQYF.

The sample holds one count of this clone. CDR3 DNA: TGTGCCAGCAGTTTGTCGCACAGGGTGTCCTCGGAGACCCAGTACTTC. As protein: CASSLSHRVSSETQYF. This chain joins TRBV27 and TRBJ2-5; a weak D match, TRBD1 (6 bases). This CDR3 is 16 amino acids long. Trimming stripped 3 bases from V and 5 bases from J, with 19 bases between. CDR1 and CDR2 from the germline V gene are MNHEY and SMNVEV (reference sequence).

This clone was recorded only once. CDR3 region: CASSFRSGSGEETQYF. CDR3 sequence (DNA): TGTGCCAGCAGTTTCAGGAGCGGGAGTGGCGAAGAGACCCAGTACTTC. J is TRBJ2-5 and V is TRBV27; 8 nucleotides match TRBD2. V lost 3 bases and J lost 3; bases outside the gene matches: 9. The CDR3 is 16 amino acids. The germline gives CDR1 MNHEY, CDR2 SMNVEV (reference sequence).